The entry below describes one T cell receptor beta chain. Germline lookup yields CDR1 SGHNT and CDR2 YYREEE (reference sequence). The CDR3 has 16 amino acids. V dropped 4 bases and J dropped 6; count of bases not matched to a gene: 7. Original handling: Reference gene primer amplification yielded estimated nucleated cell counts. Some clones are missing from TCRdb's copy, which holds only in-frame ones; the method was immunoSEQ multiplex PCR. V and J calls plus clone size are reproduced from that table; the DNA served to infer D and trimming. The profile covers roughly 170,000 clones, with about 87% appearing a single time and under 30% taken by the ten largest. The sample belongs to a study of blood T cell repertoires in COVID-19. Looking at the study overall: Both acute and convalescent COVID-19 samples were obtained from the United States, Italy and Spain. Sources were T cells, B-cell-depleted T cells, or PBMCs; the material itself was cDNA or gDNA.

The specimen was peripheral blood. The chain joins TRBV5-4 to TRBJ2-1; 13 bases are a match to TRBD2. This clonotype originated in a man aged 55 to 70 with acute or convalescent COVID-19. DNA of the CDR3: TGTGCCAGCAGCGGGAAACTAGCGGGGGGGCCCAATGAGCAGTTCTTC. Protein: CASSGKLAGGPNEQFF.